The 9 T cell receptor beta chains listed next were all sequenced from one sample in a study of Graves' ophthalmopathy and Graves' hyperthyroidism. RNA transcripts were the template, and TCR beta CDR3 regions were amplified from them. RT-PCR with HTBI primers came first, then second-round multiplex PCR. MiXCR, run by TCRdb on the multiplex PCR reads, gives a single entry per CDR3 protein. The sample records about 390,000 distinct CDR3 sequences, about 18% being singletons. The sequencing sample was made of peripheral blood. These receptor sequences come from an adult woman with stable Graves' hyperthyroidism.

CDR3 nucleotide sequence: TGTGCCAGCAGTGAAGACCCGGCCCGCTCCTACGAGCAGTACTTC. Translating it yields CASSEDPARSYEQYF. The chain recombines TRBV6-1 with TRBJ2-7; D unresolved. The ends were cut back, 1 base at V and 0 bases at J, with 10 bases in the middle. Germline V CDR1 and CDR2: MNHNS, SASEGT. The CDR3 is 15 amino acids.

This clonotype was recorded many times. The rearrangement uses TRBV7-9 and TRBJ2-7, with 11 bases matching TRBD2. Germline V lookup: CDR1 SEHNR, CDR2 FQNEAQ (reference sequence). The CDR3 runs 14 residues. J lost 5 bases, V lost 5 bases, and 5 bases had no gene match. In nucleotides, the CDR3 is TGTGCCAGCAGCCCCACGGGACTAGCGGACGAGCAGTACTTC. Translated, it gives CASSPTGLADEQYF.

This clonotype was seen more than once but under ten times. The rearrangement joins TRBV11-1 to TRBJ1-3; 7 bases match TRBD1. V was clipped by 3 bases and J by 4 bases; unmatched bases: 15. Germline CDR1 and CDR2: SGHAT and FQDESV (reference sequence). The CDR3 spans 18 residues. Here the CDR3 reads CASSFVTGVWIIGNTIYF. As DNA, the CDR3 is TGTGCCAGCAGCTTTGTCACAGGGGTGTGGATTATCGGAAACACCATATATTTT.

V gene TRBV19 combines with J gene TRBJ1-1; D may be TRBD1 (5 bases). The CDR3 spans 15 residues. Germline V gene data show CDR1 as LNHDA and CDR2 as SQIVND (reference sequence). V was clipped by 3 bases and J by 0 bases, with 11 bases between them. The CDR3 region is CASSILGGVNTEAFF. CDR3 sequence (DNA): TGTGCCAGTAGTATCCTTGGGGGGGTGAACACTGAAGCTTTCTTT. Full variable domain (remainder filled in from reference TRBV19 and TRBJ1-1): DGGITQSPKYLFRKEGQNVTLSCEQNLNHDAMYWYRQDPGQGLRLIYYSQIVNDFQKGDIAEGYSVSREKKESFPLTVTSAQKNPTAFYLCASSILGGVNTEAFFGQGTRLTVV.

The sample holds a few counts of this clonotype. V and J are TRBV4-1 and TRBJ2-6; D is perhaps TRBD1 (6 bases). V gave up 1 base and J gave up 1 base, with 11 bases separating them. CDR3 size: 17 residues. Germline V lookup: CDR1 MGHRA, CDR2 YSYEKL. The chain's CDR3 is CASSQVRGFSGANVLTF. The CDR3 bases are TGCGCCAGCAGCCAAGTAAGGGGGTTTTCTGGGGCCAACGTCCTGACTTTC.

Many counts were recorded for this clonotype. The chain combines TRBV15 with TRBJ2-5, with 10 bases that match TRBD2. Germline CDR1 LNHNV, CDR2 YYDKDF (reference sequence). The CDR3 length is 16 residues. J gave up 4 bases and V 5 bases, and 10 bases lay outside the gene matches. The CDR3 sequence: CATSQRILAGAETQYF. In nucleotides, the CDR3 is TGTGCCACCAGCCAAAGGATCCTAGCGGGAGCAGAGACCCAGTACTTC.

Ten or more counts support this clonotype. The chain uses TRBV29-1 and TRBJ2-5; a weak D match, TRBD2 (5 bases). V gave up 6 bases and J gave up 4 bases, with 15 bases separating them. CDR3 size: 13 residues. Looked up from germline, CDR1 is SQVTM and CDR2 is ANQGSEA. This chain's CDR3 is CSVAAEPLETQYF. CDR3 DNA sequence: TGCAGCGTGGCAGCGGAACCGCTAGAGACCCAGTACTTC.

This clonotype was seen more than once but under ten times. A much larger clone is a single base away; this may be a read error. The rearrangement joins TRBV20-1 to TRBJ2-7, with D maybe TRBD2 (6 bases). Germline V gene data show CDR1 as DFQATT and CDR2 as SNEGSKA (reference sequence). Trimming stripped 3 bases from V and 0 bases from J, with 15 bases between. The CDR3 spans 15 residues. For the CDR3, the DNA is TGCAGTGCTAGTTACTTGACTAGACCCTCCTACGAGCAGTACTTC. Protein product: CSASYLTRPSYEQYF.

This clonotype was recorded at least ten times. The genes are TRBV6-1 and TRBJ2-7; D is possibly TRBD2 (5 bases). In germline, CDR1 is MNHNS, CDR2 SASEGT. Trimming shortened V by 6 bases and J by 3 bases, and 15 bases separated the two germline ends. The CDR3 is 14 amino acids. In DNA, the CDR3 is TGTGCCAGCAGATCACCCGGTGGGAGCTACGAGCAGTACTTC. Protein product: CASRSPGGSYEQYF.